Included here is one T cell receptor (beta chain) sequence, with context. The antigen this receptor binds is unknown. Nothing much larger sits one base from this clone, and base qualities are not available. TCRbeta CDR3 regions were amplified from genomic DNA using the immunoSEQ Assay, a bias-controlled multiplex PCR. The original methods were these. Within the assay, amplification of reference gene primers was used to estimate how many nucleated cells each sample contained. To quantify the absolute abundance of each unique TCRbeta CDR3 rearrangement, sequence reads were collapsed and filtered. For each sample, productive Simpson clonality was calculated as the square root of Simpson's diversity index across productive rearrangements. The table comes from immuneACCESS by way of TCRdb, which keeps in-frame sequences with V and J called. Part of the clones is missing from these tables; in studies checked, under half for an unresolved V gene and the rest for unknown reasons. V, J and clone size were drawn from that table, and D and trimming were deduced from the DNA. This sample has roughly 120,000 clones in its table, and 75% to 90% of those were observed once. The ten largest clones represent 28% of the sample.

The sample belongs to a study of blood T cell repertoires in COVID-19 (dated by TCRdb to about 2020). With regard to the full study: Collaborator samples came from the United States, Italy and Spain and covered acute and convalescent phases of COVID-19. The material from the prospective study consisted of cDNA or gDNA derived from T cells, B-cell-depleted T cells, or PBMCs. The dataset comprised deeply sampled blood TCRbeta repertoires from subjects exposed to, actively infected with, or recovered from COVID-19. The repertoires were released in a freely available public database meant as a resource for research on the immune response to SARS-CoV-2. The samples were drawn from two sources: the first 160 participants of the ongoing ImmuneRACE study, and 1,254 subjects contributed by 6 global collaborators. The sample metadata nearly always contained a de-identified subject ID, COVID-19 status, age in years and sex. Where HLA class I and class II types were available, the types were taken from metadata supplied by the sample provider, not from assay-based typing. On the study overall, not on this receptor specifically: The amount of clinical and demographic metadata varied by source and participant and was provided uncurated.

Unmatched junction bases come to 14, with V trimmed by 7 bases and J by 7 bases. The CDR3 contains 15 residues, cysteine and phenylalanine counted. Kept here is only the CDR3 DNA, which spans 45 bases and is read in frame from base 1. The CDR1 and CDR2 encoded by the germline V gene (reference sequence) are LNHDA and SQIVND. The collaborating institutions used their own protocols to collect whole blood in K2EDTA tubes. For TCRbeta analysis, collaborators shipped samples in one of three forms: frozen whole blood, isolated PBMCs, or DNA extracted from either of those sample types. In this chain, TRBV19 is recombined with TRBJ2-7, and TRBD2 matches 9 of the central bases. What was sequenced was peripheral blood. The receptor was derived from a man between 65 and 85 years old with active or convalescent COVID-19. The DNA sequence reads TGTGCCAGTACCCGGAACCTGGGGACTAGCAGTGAGCAGTACTTC. It codes for CASTRNLGTSSEQYF.